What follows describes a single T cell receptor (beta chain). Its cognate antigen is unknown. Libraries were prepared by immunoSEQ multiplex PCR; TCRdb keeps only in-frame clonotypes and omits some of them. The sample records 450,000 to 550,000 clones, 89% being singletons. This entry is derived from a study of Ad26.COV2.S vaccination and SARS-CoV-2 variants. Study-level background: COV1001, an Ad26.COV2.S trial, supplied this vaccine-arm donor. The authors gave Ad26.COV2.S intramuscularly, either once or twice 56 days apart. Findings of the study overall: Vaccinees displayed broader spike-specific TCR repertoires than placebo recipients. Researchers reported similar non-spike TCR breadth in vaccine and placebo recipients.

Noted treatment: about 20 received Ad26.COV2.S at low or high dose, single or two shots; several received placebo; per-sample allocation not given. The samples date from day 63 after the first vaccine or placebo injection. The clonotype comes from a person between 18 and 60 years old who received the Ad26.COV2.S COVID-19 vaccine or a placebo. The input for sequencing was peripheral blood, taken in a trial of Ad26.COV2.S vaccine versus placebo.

This CDR3 reads CASSSPGGRRTDTQYF. CDR3 nucleotide sequence: TGTGCCAGCAGCTCCCCCGGGGGGCGACGCACAGATACGCAGTATTTT. The chain uses TRBV7-3 and TRBJ2-3; D perhaps matches TRBD2 (7 bases). The germline V gene has CDR1 SGHTA and CDR2 FQGTGA. Trimming removed 4 bases from V and 1 base from J, with 15 bases in between. This CDR3 comprises 16 residues. Supplemented by reference TRBV7-3 and TRBJ2-3, the full variable domain reads GAGVSQTPSNKVTEKGKYVELRCDPISGHTALYWYRQSLGQGPEFLIYFQGTGAADDSGLPNDRFFAVRPEGSVSTLKIQRTERGDSAVYLCASSSPGGRRTDTQYFGPGTRLTVL.